Below, 5 T cell receptor beta chains from the same sample are listed, as sequenced in a study of PD-L1 blockade in urothelial cancer. The repertoire was sequenced with immunoSEQ multiplex PCR; TCRdb's copy has only in-frame clones and lacks some. In the table there are around 49,000 clones, around 80% of which are singletons. Sample time point: peripheral blood 6 weeks after treatment start. Material: PBMCs, obtained around atezolizumab (anti-PD-L1) treatment. Every receptor here comes from a man between 60 and 70 years old with urothelial cancer.

The chain is built from TRBV5-6 and TRBJ2-7; TRBD2 matches at 8 bases. The germline CDR1 and CDR2 sequences are SGHDT and YYEEEE. The CDR3 contains 16 residues. The ends lost 4 bases at V and 5 bases at J; junction bases unmatched: 14. CDR3 sequence (DNA): TGTGCCAGCAGCCTCTATACAGCGGGAGTATCCCACGAGCAGTACTTC. This sequence encodes CASSLYTAGVSHEQYF.

This clone was seen once. V gene TRBV5-1 combines with J gene TRBJ2-1; 11 nucleotides line up with TRBD1. Germline lookup yields CDR1 SGHRS and CDR2 YFSETQ. J gave up 7 bases and V 4 bases, and 7 bases lay outside the gene matches. The CDR3 extends over 15 amino acids. The CDR3 DNA sequence: TGCGCCAGCAGCCTTGGACAGGGGGCGCGTAATGAGCAGTTCTTC. The encoded protein is CASSLGQGARNEQFF.

As DNA, the CDR3 is TGTGCCAGCAGTTACCGGACAGTAGGTCACACTGAAGCTTTCTTT. Its translation: CASSYRTVGHTEAFF. V and J are TRBV6-5 and TRBJ1-1, with D possibly matching TRBD1 (6 bases). In germline, CDR1 is MNHEY, CDR2 SVGAGI. Trimming took off 2 bases at V and 3 bases at J, with 13 bases between the two ends. CDR3 size: 15 residues.

This chain uses TRBV19 with TRBJ2-5; 9 nucleotides line up with TRBD2. The CDR3 has 18 amino acids. V lost 4 bases and J lost 5; bases outside the gene matches: 17. Germline V CDR1 and CDR2: LNHDA, SQIVND (reference sequence). The CDR3 DNA reads TGTGCCAGTAGTACCCGATTGACTAGCGGAGCCCGGGGGGAGACCCAGTACTTC. Amino acid sequence: CASSTRLTSGARGETQYF.

The table lists this clone with a few counts. The V gene is TRBV5-1, the J gene TRBJ1-5, with D possibly matching TRBD1 (5 bases). Looked up from germline, CDR1 is SGHRS and CDR2 is YFSETQ. Trimming took off 0 bases at V and 7 bases at J, with 14 bases between the two ends. CDR3 length: 15 amino acids. The CDR3 reads CASSLGNGEGQPQHF. Here the CDR3 DNA reads TGCGCCAGCAGCTTGGGCAACGGGGAGGGGCAGCCCCAGCATTTT.